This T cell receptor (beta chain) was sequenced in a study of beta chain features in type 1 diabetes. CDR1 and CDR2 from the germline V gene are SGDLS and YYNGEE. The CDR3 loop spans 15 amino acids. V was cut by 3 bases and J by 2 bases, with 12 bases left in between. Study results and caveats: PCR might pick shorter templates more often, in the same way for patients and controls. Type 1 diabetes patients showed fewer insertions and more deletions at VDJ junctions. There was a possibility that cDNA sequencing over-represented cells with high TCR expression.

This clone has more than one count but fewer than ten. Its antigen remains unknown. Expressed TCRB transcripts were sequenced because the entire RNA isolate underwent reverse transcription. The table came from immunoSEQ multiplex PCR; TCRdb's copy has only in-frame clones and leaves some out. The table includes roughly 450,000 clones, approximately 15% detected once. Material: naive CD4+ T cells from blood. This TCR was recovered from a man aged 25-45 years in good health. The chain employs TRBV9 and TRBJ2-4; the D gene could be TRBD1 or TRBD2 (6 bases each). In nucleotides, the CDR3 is TGTGCCAGCAGCGCCGAGGGGGGACCCAAAAACATTCAGTACTTC. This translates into CASSAEGGPKNIQYF.